In its sample, the clone carrying this TCR beta chain was seen a few times. The antigen is undetermined. The record originates from a study of follicular helper T cells after annual influenza vaccination. Study-level information: Blood was drawn on days 0, 7 and 28 after vaccination.

Germline CDR1 reads MGHDK; CDR2 reads SYGVNS. The ends were cut back, 6 bases at V and 9 bases at J, with 15 bases in the middle. The CDR3 length is 14 residues. Time point noted: 2014-2015 season, 7 days after vaccination. Produced via immunoSEQ multiplex PCR; TCRdb's table is partial and in-frame only. The sample lists 3,900 or so clones; around 76% were seen once. Study-level results: ICOS+CD38+ cTfh clonality tracked population frequency, and its change tracked circulating plasmablast change.

Sequenced here: CXCR5- memory CD4+ T cells sorted from blood, sampled 7 days after influenza vaccination. The chain employs TRBV25-1 and TRBJ1-6, with a tentative D call TRBD1 (5 bases). The TCR sequence derives from an adult who received the influenza vaccine. DNA of the CDR3: TGTGCCAGCAGCGGGCGAGTGGGGGTTTCACCCCTCCACTTT. It yields the protein CASSGRVGVSPLHF.